This TCR beta chain emerged from a study of cytomegalovirus exposure and HLA in healthy donors. Study-level results: There were some public TCRs occurring in many donors, but most TCR sequences were rare. 150 to 200 TCR beta chains were listed as cytomegalovirus-associated.

These donors were members of the roughly 120-subject validation cohort, a group separate from the approximately 680-subject first cohort. This table comes from immunoSEQ multiplex PCR, and its TCRdb copy is limited to in-frame clones, with some not included. This table has fewer than 130,000 clones, approximately 89% appearing once. The CDR3 length is 16 residues. The V gene end was trimmed by 5 bases and the J gene end by 6 bases; junction bases not matched to a gene: 11. CDR1 SGHDT and CDR2 YYEEEE come from the germline V gene. Concerning this clone itself: Its antigen is not known.

The clonotype comes from a woman aged 18-35 years in good health and CMV-seronegative. The sample was PBMCs. The genes are TRBV5-6 and TRBJ2-2; 9 bases line up with TRBD1. CDR3: CASRRAGQGRAGELFF. The CDR3 region has the DNA TGTGCCAGCAGGCGAGCGGGACAGGGCCGAGCCGGGGAGCTGTTTTTT. The whole variable domain, filled in from reference TRBV5-6 and TRBJ2-2, reads DAGVTQSPTHLIKTRGQQVTLRCSPKSGHDTVSWYQQALGQGPQFIFQYYEEEERQRGNFPDRFSGHQFPNYSSELNVNALLLGDSALYLCASRRAGQGRAGELFFGEGSRLTVL.